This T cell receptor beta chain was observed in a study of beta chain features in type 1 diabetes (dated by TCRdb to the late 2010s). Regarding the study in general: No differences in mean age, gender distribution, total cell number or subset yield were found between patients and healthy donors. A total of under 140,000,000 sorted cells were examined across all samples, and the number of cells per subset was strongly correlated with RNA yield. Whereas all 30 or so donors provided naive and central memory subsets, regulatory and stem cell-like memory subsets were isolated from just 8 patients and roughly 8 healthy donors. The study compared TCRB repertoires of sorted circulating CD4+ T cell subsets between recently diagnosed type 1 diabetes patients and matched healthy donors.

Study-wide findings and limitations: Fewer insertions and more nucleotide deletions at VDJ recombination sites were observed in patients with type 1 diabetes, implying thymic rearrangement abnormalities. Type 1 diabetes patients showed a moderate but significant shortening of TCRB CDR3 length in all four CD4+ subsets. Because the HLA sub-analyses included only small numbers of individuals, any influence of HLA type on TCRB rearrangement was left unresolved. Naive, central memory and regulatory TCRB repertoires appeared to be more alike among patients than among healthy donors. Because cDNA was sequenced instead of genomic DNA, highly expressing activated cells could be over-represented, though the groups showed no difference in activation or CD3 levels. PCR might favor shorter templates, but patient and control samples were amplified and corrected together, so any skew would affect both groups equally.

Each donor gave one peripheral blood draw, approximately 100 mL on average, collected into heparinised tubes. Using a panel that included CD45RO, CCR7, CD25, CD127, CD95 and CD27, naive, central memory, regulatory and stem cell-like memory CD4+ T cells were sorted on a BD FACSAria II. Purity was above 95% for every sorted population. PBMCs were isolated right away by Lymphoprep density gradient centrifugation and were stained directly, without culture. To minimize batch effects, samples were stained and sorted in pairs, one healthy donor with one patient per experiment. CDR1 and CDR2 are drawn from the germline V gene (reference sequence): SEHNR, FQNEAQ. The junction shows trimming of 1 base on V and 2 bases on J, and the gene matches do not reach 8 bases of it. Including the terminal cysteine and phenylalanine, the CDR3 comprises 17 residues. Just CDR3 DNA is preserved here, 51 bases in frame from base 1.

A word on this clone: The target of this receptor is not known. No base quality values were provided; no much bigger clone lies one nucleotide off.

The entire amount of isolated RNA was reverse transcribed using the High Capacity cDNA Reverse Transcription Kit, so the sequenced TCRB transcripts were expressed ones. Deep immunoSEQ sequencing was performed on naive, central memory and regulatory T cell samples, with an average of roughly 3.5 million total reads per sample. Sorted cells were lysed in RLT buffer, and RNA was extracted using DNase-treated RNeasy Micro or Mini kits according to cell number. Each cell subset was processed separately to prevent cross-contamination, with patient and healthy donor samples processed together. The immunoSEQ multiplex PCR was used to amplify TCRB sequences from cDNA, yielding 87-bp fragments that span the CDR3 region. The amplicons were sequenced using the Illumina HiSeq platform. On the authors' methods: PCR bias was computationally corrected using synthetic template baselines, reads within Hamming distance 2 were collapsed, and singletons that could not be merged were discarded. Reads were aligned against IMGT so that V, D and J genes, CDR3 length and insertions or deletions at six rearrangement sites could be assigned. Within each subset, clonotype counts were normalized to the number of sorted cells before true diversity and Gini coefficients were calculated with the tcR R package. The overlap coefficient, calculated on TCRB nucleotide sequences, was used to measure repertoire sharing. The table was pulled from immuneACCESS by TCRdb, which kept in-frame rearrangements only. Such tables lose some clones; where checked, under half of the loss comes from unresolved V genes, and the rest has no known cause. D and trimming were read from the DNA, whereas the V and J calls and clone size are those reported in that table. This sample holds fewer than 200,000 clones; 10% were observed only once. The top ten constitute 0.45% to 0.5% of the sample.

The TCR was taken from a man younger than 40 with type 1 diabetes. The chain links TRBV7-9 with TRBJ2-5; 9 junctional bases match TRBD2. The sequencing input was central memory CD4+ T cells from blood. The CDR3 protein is CASSLGLQREDQETQYF. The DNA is TGTGCCAGCAGCTTAGGACTCCAGCGGGAGGATCAAGAGACCCAGTACTTC.